Sequencing of this T cell receptor beta chain was carried out in a study of blood T cell repertoires in COVID-19. Turning to the study itself: The United States, Italy and Spain were the sources of the acute and convalescent COVID-19 samples. T cells, B-cell-depleted T cells, or PBMCs provided the cDNA or gDNA that served as material.

The CDR3 is 13 amino acids. With 6 bases removed from V and 2 bases from J, the gap between germline ends came to 7 bases. Germline V gene data show CDR1 as KGHDR and CDR2 as SFDVKD. Original analysis: Reference gene primer amplification in the assay estimated nucleated cell counts. Sequencing was performed with immunoSEQ multiplex PCR; in TCRdb, only in-frame clones are kept and a portion is missing. V, J and clone size derive from that table, while D and trimming were established from the DNA sequence. The data contain just over 650,000 clones, about nine tenths of them singletons. The rearrangement links TRBV24-1 to TRBJ1-5; possible D gene TRBD1, 5 bases. Sample: peripheral blood. The TCR was taken from a woman under 30 with acute or convalescent COVID-19. CDR3 DNA: TGTGCCACCAGTCAAGGGGGCAATCAGCCCCAGCATTTT. This translates into CATSQGGNQPQHF.